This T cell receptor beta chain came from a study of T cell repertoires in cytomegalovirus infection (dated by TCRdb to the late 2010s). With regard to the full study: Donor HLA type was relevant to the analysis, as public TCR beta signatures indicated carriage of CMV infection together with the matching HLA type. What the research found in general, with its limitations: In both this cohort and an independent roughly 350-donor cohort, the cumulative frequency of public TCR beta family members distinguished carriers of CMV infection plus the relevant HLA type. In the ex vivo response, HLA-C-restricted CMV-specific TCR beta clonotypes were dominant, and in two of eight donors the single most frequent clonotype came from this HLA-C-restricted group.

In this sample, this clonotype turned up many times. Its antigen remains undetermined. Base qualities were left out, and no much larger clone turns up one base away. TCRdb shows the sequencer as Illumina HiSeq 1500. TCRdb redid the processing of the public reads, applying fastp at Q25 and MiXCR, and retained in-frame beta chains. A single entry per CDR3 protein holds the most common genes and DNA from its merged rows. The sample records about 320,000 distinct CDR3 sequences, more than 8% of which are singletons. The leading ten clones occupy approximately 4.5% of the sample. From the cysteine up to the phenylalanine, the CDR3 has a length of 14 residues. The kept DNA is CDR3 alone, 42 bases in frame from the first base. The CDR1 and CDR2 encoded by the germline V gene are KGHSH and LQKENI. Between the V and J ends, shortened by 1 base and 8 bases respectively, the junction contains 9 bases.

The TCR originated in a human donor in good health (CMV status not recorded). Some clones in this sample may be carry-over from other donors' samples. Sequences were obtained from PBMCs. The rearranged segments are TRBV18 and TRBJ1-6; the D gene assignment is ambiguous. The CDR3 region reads CASSPQAKDSPLHF. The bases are TGTGCCAGCTCACCACAGGCTAAAGATTCACCCCTCCACTTT.